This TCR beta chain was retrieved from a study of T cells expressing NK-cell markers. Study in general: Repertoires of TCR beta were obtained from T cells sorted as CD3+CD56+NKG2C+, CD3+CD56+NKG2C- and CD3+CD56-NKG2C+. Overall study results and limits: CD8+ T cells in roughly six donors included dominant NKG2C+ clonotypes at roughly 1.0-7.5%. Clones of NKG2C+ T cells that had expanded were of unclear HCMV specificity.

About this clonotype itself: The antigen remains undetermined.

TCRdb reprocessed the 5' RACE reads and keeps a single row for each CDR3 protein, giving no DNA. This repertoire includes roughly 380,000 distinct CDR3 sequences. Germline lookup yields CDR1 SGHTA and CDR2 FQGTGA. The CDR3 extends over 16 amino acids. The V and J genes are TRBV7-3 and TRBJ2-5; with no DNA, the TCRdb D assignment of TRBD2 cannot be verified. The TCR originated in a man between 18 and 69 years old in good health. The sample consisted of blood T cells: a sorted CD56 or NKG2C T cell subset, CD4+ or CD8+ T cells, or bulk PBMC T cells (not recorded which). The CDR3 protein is CASSPGLAMRQETQYF.